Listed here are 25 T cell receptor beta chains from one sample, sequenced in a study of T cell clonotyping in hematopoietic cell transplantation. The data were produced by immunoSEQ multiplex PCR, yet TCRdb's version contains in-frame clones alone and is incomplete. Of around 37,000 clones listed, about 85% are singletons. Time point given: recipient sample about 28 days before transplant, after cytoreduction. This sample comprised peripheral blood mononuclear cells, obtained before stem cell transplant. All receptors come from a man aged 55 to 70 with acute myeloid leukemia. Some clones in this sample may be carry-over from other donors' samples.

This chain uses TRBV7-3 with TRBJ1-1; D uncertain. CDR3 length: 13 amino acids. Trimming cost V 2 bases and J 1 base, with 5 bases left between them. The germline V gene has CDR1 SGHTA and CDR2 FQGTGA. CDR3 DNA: TGTGCCAGCAGCTTATCGGAGAACACTGAAGCTTTCTTT. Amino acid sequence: CASSLSENTEAFF.

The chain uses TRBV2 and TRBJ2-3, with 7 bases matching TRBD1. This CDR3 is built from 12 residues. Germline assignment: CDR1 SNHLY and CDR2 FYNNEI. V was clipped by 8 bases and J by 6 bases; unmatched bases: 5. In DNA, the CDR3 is TGTGCCAGCGGGGAACAGGGGGATACGCAGTATTTT. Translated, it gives CASGEQGDTQYF. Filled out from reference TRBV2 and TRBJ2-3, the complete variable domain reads EPEVTQTPSHQVTQMGQEVILRCVPISNHLYFYWYRQILGQKVEFLVSFYNNEISEKSEIFDDQFSVERPDGSNFTLKIRSTKLEDSAMYFCASGEQGDTQYFGPGTRLTVL.

The CDR3 loop reads CAWSVRGDIRTPNTEAFF. In DNA, the CDR3 is TGTGCCTGGAGTGTACGGGGGGACATCCGGACGCCGAACACTGAAGCTTTCTTT. The chain employs TRBV30 and TRBJ1-1; perhaps TRBD1 as D (6 bases). The CDR3 consists of 18 residues. From germline, CDR1 is GTSNPN and CDR2 SVGIG (reference sequence). The V end was cut by 0 bases, the J end by 1 base, with 21 bases between.

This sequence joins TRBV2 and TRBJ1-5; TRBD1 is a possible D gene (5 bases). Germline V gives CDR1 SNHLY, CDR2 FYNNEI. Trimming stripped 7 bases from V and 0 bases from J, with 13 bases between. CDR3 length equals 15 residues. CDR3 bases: TGTGCCAGCATAGACAGCGAAGTTAGCAATCAGCCCCAGCATTTT. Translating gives CASIDSEVSNQPQHF.

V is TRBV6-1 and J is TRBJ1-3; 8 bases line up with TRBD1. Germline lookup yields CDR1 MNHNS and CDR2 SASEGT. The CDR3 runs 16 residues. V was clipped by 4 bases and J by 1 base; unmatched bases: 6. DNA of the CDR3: TGTGCCAGCAGTGCCTCGACAGGGGTTTCTGGAAACACCATATATTTT. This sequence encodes CASSASTGVSGNTIYF.

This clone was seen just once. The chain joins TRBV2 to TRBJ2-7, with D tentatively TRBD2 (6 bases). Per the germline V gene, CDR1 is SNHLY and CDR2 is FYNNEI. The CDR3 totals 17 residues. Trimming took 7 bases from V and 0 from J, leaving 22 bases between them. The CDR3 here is CASIFLGGGASSYEQYF. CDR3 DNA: TGTGCCAGCATTTTTTTGGGGGGAGGCGCGAGCTCCTACGAGCAGTACTTC.

In DNA, the CDR3 is TGCGCCAGCAGCCAGGTTCGACCTAGACAAGACACTGAAGCTTTCTTT. Translated, it gives CASSQVRPRQDTEAFF. V usage is TRBV4-3 and J usage is TRBJ1-1, with D unresolved. The CDR3 covers 16 residues. With 3 bases removed from V and 3 bases from J, the gap between germline ends came to 17 bases. Germline V CDR1 and CDR2: LGHNA, YSLEER.

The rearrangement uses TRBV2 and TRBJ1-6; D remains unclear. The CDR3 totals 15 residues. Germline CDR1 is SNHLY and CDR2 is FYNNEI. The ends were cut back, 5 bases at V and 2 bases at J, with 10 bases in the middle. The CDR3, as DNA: TGTGCCAGCAGTCGCACGGGCCCCTATAATTCACCCCTCCACTTT. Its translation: CASSRTGPYNSPLHF.

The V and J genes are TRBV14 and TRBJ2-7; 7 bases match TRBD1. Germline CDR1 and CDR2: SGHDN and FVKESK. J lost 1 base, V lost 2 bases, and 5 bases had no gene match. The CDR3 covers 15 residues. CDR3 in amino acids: CASSQTNRGSYEQYF. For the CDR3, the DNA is TGTGCCAGCAGCCAAACGAACAGGGGATCCTACGAGCAGTACTTC.

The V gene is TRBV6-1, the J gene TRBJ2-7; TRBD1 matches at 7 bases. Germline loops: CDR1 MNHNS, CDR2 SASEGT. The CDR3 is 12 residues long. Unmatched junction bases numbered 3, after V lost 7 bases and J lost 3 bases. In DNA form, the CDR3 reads TGTGCCAGCACGGACAGGTTCTACGAGCAGTACTTC. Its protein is CASTDRFYEQYF.

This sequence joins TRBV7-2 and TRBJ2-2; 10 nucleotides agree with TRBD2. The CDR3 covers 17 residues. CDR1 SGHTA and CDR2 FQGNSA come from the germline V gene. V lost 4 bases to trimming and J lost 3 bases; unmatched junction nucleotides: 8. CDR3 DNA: TGTGCCAGCAGCTGGAGACCTAGCGGGGGAGACACCGGGGAGCTGTTTTTT. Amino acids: CASSWRPSGGDTGELFF.

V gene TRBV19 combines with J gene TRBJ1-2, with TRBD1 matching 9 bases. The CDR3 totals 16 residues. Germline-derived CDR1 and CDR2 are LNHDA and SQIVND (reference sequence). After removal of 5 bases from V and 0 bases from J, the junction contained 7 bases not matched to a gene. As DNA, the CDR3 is TGTGCCAGTAGTCCACAGGGGGCCGGTGCTAACTATGGCTACACCTTC. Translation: CASSPQGAGANYGYTF.

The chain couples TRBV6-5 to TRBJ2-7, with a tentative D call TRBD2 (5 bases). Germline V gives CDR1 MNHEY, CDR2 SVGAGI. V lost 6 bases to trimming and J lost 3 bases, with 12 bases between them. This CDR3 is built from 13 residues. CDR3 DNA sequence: TGTGCCAGCAGCTCCGGGGTCCTCTACGAGCAGTACTTC. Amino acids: CASSSGVLYEQYF.

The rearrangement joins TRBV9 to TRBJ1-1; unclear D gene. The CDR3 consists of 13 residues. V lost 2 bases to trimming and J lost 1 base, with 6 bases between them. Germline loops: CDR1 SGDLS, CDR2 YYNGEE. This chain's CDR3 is CASSVSTNTEAFF. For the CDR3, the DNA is TGTGCCAGCAGCGTCTCAACGAACACTGAAGCTTTCTTT.

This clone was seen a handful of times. This CDR3 reads CASSRAGGEALHF. CDR3 coding DNA: TGTGCCAGCAGTAGGGCAGGGGGCGAAGCCCTCCACTTT. The J gene is TRBJ1-6, the V gene TRBV7-9; 8 bases align to TRBD1. CDR3 length: 13 residues. With 6 bases clipped from V and 14 bases from J, the junction kept 9 bases outside the gene matches. Per germline, CDR1 SEHNR and CDR2 FQNEAQ (reference sequence).

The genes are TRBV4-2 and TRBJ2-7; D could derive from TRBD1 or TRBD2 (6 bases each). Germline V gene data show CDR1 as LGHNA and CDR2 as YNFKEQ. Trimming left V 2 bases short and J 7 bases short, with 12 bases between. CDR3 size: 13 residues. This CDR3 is CASSQRGAQEQYF. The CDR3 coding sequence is TGTGCCAGCAGCCAAAGGGGGGCCCAGGAGCAGTACTTC.

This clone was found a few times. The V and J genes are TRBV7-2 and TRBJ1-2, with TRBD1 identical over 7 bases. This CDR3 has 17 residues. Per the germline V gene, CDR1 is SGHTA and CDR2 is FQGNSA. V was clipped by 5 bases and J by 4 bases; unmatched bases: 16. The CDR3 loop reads CASSPTDRAAGIYGYTF. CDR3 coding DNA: TGTGCCAGCAGCCCAACCGACAGGGCGGCAGGGATCTATGGCTACACCTTC. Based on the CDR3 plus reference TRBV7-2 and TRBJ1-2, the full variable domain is GAGVSQSPSNKVTEKGKDVELRCDPISGHTALYWYRQSLGQGLEFLIYFQGNSAPDKSGLPSDRFSAERTGGSVSTLTIQRTQQEDSAVYLCASSPTDRAAGIYGYTFGSGTRLTVV.

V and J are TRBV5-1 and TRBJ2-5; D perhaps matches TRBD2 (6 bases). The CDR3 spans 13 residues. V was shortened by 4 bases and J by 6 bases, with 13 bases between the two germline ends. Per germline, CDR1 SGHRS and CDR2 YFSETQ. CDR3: CASSPGVEQTQYF. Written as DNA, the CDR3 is TGCGCCAGCAGCCCGGGGGTGGAACAGACCCAGTACTTC.

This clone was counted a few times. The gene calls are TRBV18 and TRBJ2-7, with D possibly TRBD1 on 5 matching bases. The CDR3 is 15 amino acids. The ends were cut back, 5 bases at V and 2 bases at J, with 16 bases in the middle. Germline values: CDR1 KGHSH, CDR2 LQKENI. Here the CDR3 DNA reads TGTGCCAGCTCAACGGCGAATAAAGGGGCCTACGAGCAGTACTTC. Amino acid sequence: CASSTANKGAYEQYF.

Here the CDR3 DNA reads TGTGCCAGCAGCTTAAGGACAGCGTTTTCACCCCTCCACTTT. Its translation: CASSLRTAFSPLHF. The V and J genes are TRBV11-1 and TRBJ1-6, with TRBD1 as a possible D gene (6 bases). The germline V gene encodes CDR1 SGHAT and CDR2 FQDESV (reference sequence). V was pared by 2 bases and J by 9 bases, with 11 bases between. The CDR3 consists of 14 residues. Full variable domain (missing parts from reference TRBV11-1 and TRBJ1-6): EAEVAQSPRYKITEKSQAVAFWCDPISGHATLYWYRQILGQGPELLVQFQDESVVDDSQLPKDRFSAERLKGVDSTLKIQPAELGDSAMYLCASSLRTAFSPLHFGNGTRLTVT.

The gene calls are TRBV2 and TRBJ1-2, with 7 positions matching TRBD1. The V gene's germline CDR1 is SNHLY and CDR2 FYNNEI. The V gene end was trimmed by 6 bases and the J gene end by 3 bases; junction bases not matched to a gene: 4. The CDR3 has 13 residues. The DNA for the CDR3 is TGTGCCAGCAGAGCCGGGACAGACTATGGCTACACCTTC. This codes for CASRAGTDYGYTF.

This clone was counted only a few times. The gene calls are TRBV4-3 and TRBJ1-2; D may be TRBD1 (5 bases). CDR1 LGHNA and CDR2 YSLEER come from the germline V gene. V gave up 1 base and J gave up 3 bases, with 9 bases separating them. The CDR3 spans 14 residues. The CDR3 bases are TGCGCCAGCAGCCAAGTCGGGACGGACTATGGCTACACCTTC. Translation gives CASSQVGTDYGYTF.

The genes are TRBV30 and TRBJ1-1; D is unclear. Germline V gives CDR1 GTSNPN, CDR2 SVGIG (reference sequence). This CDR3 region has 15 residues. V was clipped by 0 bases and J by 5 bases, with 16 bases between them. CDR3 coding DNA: TGTGCCTGGAGTGTACTCGAGAGGGCGAGGACTGAAGCTTTCTTT. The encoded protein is CAWSVLERARTEAFF. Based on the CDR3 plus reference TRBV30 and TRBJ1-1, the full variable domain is SQTIHQWPATLVQPVGSPLSLECTVEGTSNPNLYWYRQAAGRGLQLLFYSVGIGQISSEVPQNLSASRPQDRQFILSSKKLLLSDSGFYLCAWSVLERARTEAFFGQGTRLTVV.

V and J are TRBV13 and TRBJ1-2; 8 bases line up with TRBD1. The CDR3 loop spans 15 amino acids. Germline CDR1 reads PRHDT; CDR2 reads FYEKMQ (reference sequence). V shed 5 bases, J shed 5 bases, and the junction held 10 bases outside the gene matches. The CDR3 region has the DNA TGTGCCAGCAGCCCGCGGACAGGGAGGGGATATGGCTACACCTTC. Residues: CASSPRTGRGYGYTF.

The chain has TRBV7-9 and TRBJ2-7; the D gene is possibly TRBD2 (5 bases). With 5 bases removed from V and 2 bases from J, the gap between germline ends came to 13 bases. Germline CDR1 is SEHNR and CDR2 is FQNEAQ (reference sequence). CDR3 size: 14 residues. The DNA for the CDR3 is TGTGCCAGCAGCCCCGGCGGGCTTGCCTACGAGCAGTACTTC. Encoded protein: CASSPGGLAYEQYF. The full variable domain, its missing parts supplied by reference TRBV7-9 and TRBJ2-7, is DTGVSQNPRHKITKRGQNVTFRCDPISEHNRLYWYRQTLGQGPEFLTYFQNEAQLEKSRLLSDRFSAERPKGSFSTLEIQRTEQGDSAMYLCASSPGGLAYEQYFGPGTRLTVT.